Presented here are 26 T cell receptor beta chains from one specimen sequenced in a study of radiotherapy plus CTLA-4 blockade in lung cancer. Libraries were prepared by immunoSEQ multiplex PCR; TCRdb keeps only in-frame clonotypes and omits some of them. This sample has tens of thousands of clones; around four fifths occur once, and the top ten carry around 4%. The material sequenced was peripheral blood, taken from a patient treated with radiotherapy plus ipilimumab. All receptors come from a human donor with non-small cell lung cancer who had a partial response to radiotherapy plus ipilimumab.

This chain joins TRBV18 and TRBJ2-1, with D possibly being TRBD1 (5 bases). Deletions cut 6 bases from V and 2 bases from J, with 17 bases between. There are 16 residues in the CDR3. CDR1 and CDR2 (germline): KGHSH, LQKENI. The CDR3 region has the DNA TGTGCCAGCTCCCTAAAGGGGATCCTTACCTACAATGAGCAGTTCTTC. This encodes CASSLKGILTYNEQFF.

This chain connects TRBV10-2 to TRBJ2-7, with 11 bases fitting TRBD1. Germline CDR1 reads WSHSY; CDR2 reads SAAADI. Germline trimming cut 7 bases from V and 3 bases from J; bases unmatched to any gene: 8. The CDR3 runs to 15 residues. The CDR3 region is CASISSGTGGYEQYF. DNA of the CDR3: TGCGCCAGCATCTCATCCGGGACAGGGGGCTACGAGCAGTACTTC.

The CDR3 sequence is CATLGRGGAGGELFF. CDR3 sequence (DNA): TGTGCCACCCTGGGCCGAGGGGGGGCCGGCGGGGAGCTGTTTTTT. The rearrangement uses TRBV28 and TRBJ2-2, with D possibly TRBD2 on 7 matching bases. Germline-derived CDR1 and CDR2 are MDHEN and SYDVKM. Trimming left V 10 bases short and J 7 bases short, with 22 bases between. The length of the CDR3 is 15 residues.

The V gene is TRBV18, the J gene TRBJ1-3; D not resolved. The germline gives CDR1 KGHSH, CDR2 LQKENI. CDR3 length equals 16 residues. The V gene lost 3 bases and the J gene lost 2 bases, with 14 bases spanning the gap. The CDR3 DNA reads TGTGCCAGCTCACCCCTTGGCCGGGAGGCTGGAAACACCATATATTTT. Protein sequence: CASSPLGREAGNTIYF.

The rearrangement joins TRBV18 to TRBJ1-1, with D perhaps TRBD1 (5 bases). The V gene's germline CDR1 is KGHSH and CDR2 LQKENI. V gave up 1 base and J gave up 7 bases, with 10 bases separating them. The CDR3 spans 13 residues. The CDR3 region is CASSPRQGDEAFF. In DNA form, the CDR3 reads TGTGCCAGCTCACCACGTCAGGGCGATGAAGCTTTCTTT.

The V and J genes are TRBV7-9 and TRBJ2-1; 14 positions match TRBD2. V was pared by 5 bases and J by 15 bases, with 6 bases of the junction left unmatched. Per germline, CDR1 SEHNR and CDR2 FQNEAQ (reference sequence). This CDR3 has 13 residues. The CDR3 DNA is TGTGCCAGCAGCGCCGGGACTAGCGGGGGCATGTTCTTC. This sequence encodes CASSAGTSGGMFF.

The chain employs TRBV30 and TRBJ2-5; 7 bases line up with TRBD1. J was trimmed by 3 bases and V by 2 bases; bases with no gene match: 6. This CDR3 comprises 14 residues. CDR1 and CDR2 (germline): GTSNPN, SVGIG (reference sequence). The DNA of the CDR3 is TGTGCCTGGAGTCGAGGGGACAGAAAAGAGACCCAGTACTTC. It is translated as CAWSRGDRKETQYF.

Here the CDR3 DNA reads TGTGCCAGCAGCGTCGGGGGATTGGGCAATCAGCCCCAGCATTTT. This gives the protein CASSVGGLGNQPQHF. This rearrangement joins TRBV9 to TRBJ1-5, with D maybe TRBD1 (5 bases). The CDR3 has 15 residues. CDR1 is SGDLS, CDR2 YYNGEE, per germline. V was shortened by 2 bases and J by 2 bases, with 11 bases between the two germline ends.

This sequence joins TRBV11-2 and TRBJ2-7; a weak D match, TRBD2 (5 bases). Deletions cut 7 bases from V and 0 bases from J, with 13 bases between. This CDR3 comprises 14 residues. In germline, CDR1 is SGHAT, CDR2 FQNNGV. The CDR3 sequence: CASINVGISYEQYF. The CDR3 DNA follows: TGTGCCAGCATTAACGTCGGGATCTCCTACGAGCAGTACTTC.

The rearrangement joins TRBV19 to TRBJ2-7, with 9 bases that match TRBD1. Germline V gene data show CDR1 as LNHDA and CDR2 as SQIVND (reference sequence). Trimming removed 5 bases from V and 4 bases from J; junction bases left unmatched: 6. The CDR3 spans 14 residues. CDR3: CASSGTGGRYEQYF. In DNA form, the CDR3 reads TGTGCCAGTAGTGGTACAGGGGGCAGGTACGAGCAGTACTTC.

V usage is TRBV29-1 and J usage is TRBJ2-2; TRBD1 matches 8 bases. V gave up 3 bases and J gave up 4 bases; unmatched junction bases: 4. This CDR3 comprises 14 residues. Germline-derived CDR1 and CDR2 are SQVTM and ANQGSEA. The CDR3 sequence: CSVDRGLGTGELFF. The CDR3 DNA is TGCAGCGTTGACAGGGGGCTCGGCACCGGGGAGCTGTTTTTT.

This chain uses TRBV27 with TRBJ1-3, with 7 positions matching TRBD1. The CDR3 contains 15 residues. CDR1 MNHEY and CDR2 SMNVEV come from the germline V gene (reference sequence). With 5 bases clipped from V and 3 bases from J, the junction kept 7 bases outside the gene matches. CDR3: CASSPYRGFGNTIYF. The CDR3, as DNA: TGTGCCAGCAGTCCGTACAGGGGATTTGGAAACACCATATATTTT.

V usage is TRBV9 and J usage is TRBJ2-2; 7 bases fit TRBD1. Germline assignment: CDR1 SGDLS and CDR2 YYNGEE. The ends lost 5 bases at V and 5 bases at J; junction bases unmatched: 6. There are 14 residues in the CDR3. The CDR3 nucleotides are TGTGCCAGCAGTCAGACAGGGCGAACCGGGGAGCTGTTTTTT. It encodes CASSQTGRTGELFF.

This chain uses TRBV15 with TRBJ2-5; 8 nucleotides match TRBD2. The V and J ends lost 0 bases and 5 bases, in that order; junction bases with no gene match: 8. Germline CDR1 and CDR2: LNHNV and YYDKDF (reference sequence). The CDR3 loop spans 16 amino acids. CDR3 in amino acids: CATSRDRGGLGETQYF. DNA for the CDR3: TGTGCCACCAGCAGAGATCGGGGGGGGCTGGGGGAGACCCAGTACTTC. Full variable domain (remainder filled in from reference TRBV15 and TRBJ2-5): DAMVIQNPRYQVTQFGKPVTLSCSQTLNHNVMYWYQQKSSQAPKLLFHYYDKDFNNEADTPDNFQSRRPNTSFCFLDIRSPGLGDTAMYLCATSRDRGGLGETQYFGPGTRLLVL.

This chain joins TRBV7-8 and TRBJ2-1, with 12 bases matching TRBD2. Trimming took 2 bases from V and 4 from J; bases not matched to a gene: 9. This CDR3 comprises 18 residues. Germline-derived CDR1 and CDR2 are SGHVS and FQNEAQ. CDR3: CASSLQTSGGPTYNEQFF. For the CDR3, the DNA is TGTGCCAGCAGCTTACAGACTAGCGGGGGCCCCACTTACAATGAGCAGTTCTTC.

The rearrangement joins TRBV6-5 to TRBJ1-1, with D perhaps TRBD1 (6 bases). The V gene's germline CDR1 is MNHEY and CDR2 SVGAGI. The CDR3 totals 14 residues. The V and J ends lost 4 bases and 6 bases respectively, with 15 bases between them. The CDR3 loop is CASSSDSAGAEAFF. The CDR3 DNA follows: TGTGCCAGCAGTTCGGACAGTGCGGGCGCTGAAGCTTTCTTT.

The chain joins TRBV6-5 to TRBJ1-3, with a tentative D call TRBD1 (5 bases). The germline gives CDR1 MNHEY, CDR2 SVGAGI. Trimming took off 7 bases at V and 0 bases at J, with 10 bases between the two ends. The CDR3 loop spans 14 amino acids. CDR3 DNA sequence: TGTGCCAGCACCGGACACAGCTCTGGAAACACCATATATTTT. This sequence encodes CASTGHSSGNTIYF.

The V and J genes are TRBV2 and TRBJ1-4; 9 bases agree with TRBD1. V lost 6 bases to trimming and J lost 4 bases; unmatched junction nucleotides: 9. The CDR3 spans 16 residues. Germline assignment: CDR1 SNHLY and CDR2 FYNNEI. The CDR3 bases are TGTGCCAGCAGCGATACAGGGGGCGGGTTTAATGAAAAACTGTTTTTT. Translating gives CASSDTGGGFNEKLFF.

This chain joins TRBV29-1 and TRBJ2-3, with D perhaps matching TRBD2 (7 bases). From germline, CDR1 is SQVTM and CDR2 ANQGSEA. The V end lost 1 base, the J end lost 0 bases, and 14 bases lay between the germline ends. The CDR3 consists of 16 residues. CDR3 nucleotides: TGCAGCGTTGAAGCGGGGGGCCGAAAGAGCACAGATACGCAGTATTTT. Translated: CSVEAGGRKSTDTQYF.

The chain joins TRBV9 to TRBJ2-2, with a possible D match to TRBD2 (7 bases). The V end lost 7 bases, the J end lost 2 bases, and 24 bases lay between the germline ends. Germline V gives CDR1 SGDLS, CDR2 YYNGEE. CDR3 length: 18 amino acids. As DNA, the CDR3 is TGTGCCAGCGGGTTAGACTCGGCGGCGGGGGCCAACACCGGGGAGCTGTTTTTT. Its translation: CASGLDSAAGANTGELFF.

The chain uses TRBV28 and TRBJ1-4; D is possibly TRBD1 (6 bases). This CDR3 has 14 residues. From germline, CDR1 is MDHEN and CDR2 SYDVKM. V lost 4 bases and J lost 4, with 10 bases in between. The CDR3 loop is CASSWAGDNEKLFF. CDR3 in DNA: TGTGCCAGCAGTTGGGCAGGGGATAATGAAAAACTGTTTTTT. The variable domain in full, completed from reference TRBV28 and TRBJ1-4, reads DVKVTQSSRYLVKRTGEKVFLECVQDMDHENMFWYRQDPGLGLRLIYFSYDVKMKEKGDIPEGYSVSREKKERFSLILESASTNQTSMYLCASSWAGDNEKLFFGSGTQLSVL.

The chain combines TRBV5-4 with TRBJ2-5; 8 bases are shared with TRBD2. Germline-derived CDR1 and CDR2 are SGHNT and YYREEE (reference sequence). V shed 0 bases and J 4 bases; nucleotides not matched to a gene: 5. The CDR3 has 15 residues. The CDR3 reads CASSLAAGGVETQYF. CDR3 nucleotides: TGTGCCAGCAGCTTGGCGGCGGGGGGCGTAGAGACCCAGTACTTC.

The rearrangement links TRBV19 to TRBJ2-7; no clear D. The CDR3 is made up of 16 amino acids. Deletions cut 0 bases from V and 2 bases from J, with 14 bases between. Looked up from germline, CDR1 is LNHDA and CDR2 is SQIVND (reference sequence). CDR3 sequence: CASSIDRVLATYEQYF. The CDR3 region has the DNA TGTGCCAGTAGTATAGATCGGGTTTTAGCTACCTACGAGCAGTACTTC.

J is TRBJ2-3 and V is TRBV19, with D tentatively TRBD2 (5 bases). Germline V lookup: CDR1 LNHDA, CDR2 SQIVND (reference sequence). The CDR3 sequence is 16 residues long. Between the trimmed V and J ends, which lost 4 bases and 1 base, there was a span of 15 bases. The CDR3 DNA is TGTGCCAGTAGTACGGATCTGGGAGTAGGCACAGATACGCAGTATTTT. Translation: CASSTDLGVGTDTQYF.

The chain has TRBV6-1 and TRBJ2-3; tentative D call: TRBD2 (5 bases). V was cut by 3 bases and J by 1 base, with 5 bases left in between. CDR3 length equals 13 residues. Per germline, CDR1 MNHNS and CDR2 SASEGT. CDR3: CASSEEGTDTQYF. The CDR3 nucleotides are TGTGCCAGCAGTGAGGAGGGCACAGATACGCAGTATTTT.

V and J are TRBV5-4 and TRBJ1-2; 8 nucleotides match TRBD1. V lost 4 bases to trimming and J lost 6 bases; unmatched junction nucleotides: 8. The CDR3 runs 14 residues. Per germline, CDR1 SGHNT and CDR2 YYREEE (reference sequence). The CDR3 reads CASSPAGQGHGYTF. In DNA form, the CDR3 reads TGTGCCAGCAGCCCAGCAGGACAGGGCCATGGCTACACCTTC. Combining the CDR3 with reference TRBV5-4 and TRBJ1-2 gives the whole variable domain ETGVTQSPTHLIKTRGQQVTLRCSSQSGHNTVSWYQQALGQGPQFIFQYYREEENGRGNFPPRFSGLQFPNYSSELNVNALELDDSALYLCASSPAGQGHGYTFGSGTRLTVV.